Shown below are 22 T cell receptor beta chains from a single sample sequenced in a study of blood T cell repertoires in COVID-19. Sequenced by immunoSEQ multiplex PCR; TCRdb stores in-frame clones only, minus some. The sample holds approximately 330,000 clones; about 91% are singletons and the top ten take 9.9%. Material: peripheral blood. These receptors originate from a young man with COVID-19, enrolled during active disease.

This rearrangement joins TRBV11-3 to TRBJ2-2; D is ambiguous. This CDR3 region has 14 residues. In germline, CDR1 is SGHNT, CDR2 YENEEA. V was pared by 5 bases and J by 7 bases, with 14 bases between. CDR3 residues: CASSLSVTVGELFF. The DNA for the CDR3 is TGTGCCAGCAGCCTTTCCGTGACTGTCGGGGAGCTGTTTTTT.

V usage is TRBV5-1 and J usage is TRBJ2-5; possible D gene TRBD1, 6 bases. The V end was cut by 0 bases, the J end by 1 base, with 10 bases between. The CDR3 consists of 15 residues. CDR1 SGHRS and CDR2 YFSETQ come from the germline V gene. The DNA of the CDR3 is TGCGCCAGCAGCTTGGAAGGGGGAATCCAAGAGACCCAGTACTTC. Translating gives CASSLEGGIQETQYF. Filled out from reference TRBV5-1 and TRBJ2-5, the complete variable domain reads KAGVTQTPRYLIKTRGQQVTLSCSPISGHRSVSWYQQTPGQGLQFLFEYFSETQRNKGNFPGRFSGRQFSNSRSEMNVSTLELGDSALYLCASSLEGGIQETQYFGPGTRLLVL.

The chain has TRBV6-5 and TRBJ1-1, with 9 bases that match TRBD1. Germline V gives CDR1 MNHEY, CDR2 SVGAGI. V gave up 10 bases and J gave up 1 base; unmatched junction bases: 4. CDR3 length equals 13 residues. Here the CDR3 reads CATGTGRNTEAFF. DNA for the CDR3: TGTGCCACCGGGACAGGGAGGAACACTGAAGCTTTCTTT.

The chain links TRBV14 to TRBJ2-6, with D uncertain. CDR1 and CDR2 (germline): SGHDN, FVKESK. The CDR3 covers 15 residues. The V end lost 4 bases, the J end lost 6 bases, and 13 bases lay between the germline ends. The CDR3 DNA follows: TGTGCCAGCAGCCCCCGTATCCTTCCGGCCAACGTCCTGACTTTC. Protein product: CASSPRILPANVLTF.

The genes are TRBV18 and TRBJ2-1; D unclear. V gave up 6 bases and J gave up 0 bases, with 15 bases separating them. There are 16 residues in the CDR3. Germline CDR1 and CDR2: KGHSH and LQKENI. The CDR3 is CASSFFTSSSYNEQFF. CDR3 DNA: TGTGCCAGCTCGTTTTTTACGTCGAGCTCCTACAATGAGCAGTTCTTC.

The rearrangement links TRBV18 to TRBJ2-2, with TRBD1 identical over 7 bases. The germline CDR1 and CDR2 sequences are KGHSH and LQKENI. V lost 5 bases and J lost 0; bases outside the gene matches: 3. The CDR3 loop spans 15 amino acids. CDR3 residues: CASSSGTANTGELFF. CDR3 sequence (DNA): TGTGCCAGCTCATCAGGGACAGCGAACACCGGGGAGCTGTTTTTT.

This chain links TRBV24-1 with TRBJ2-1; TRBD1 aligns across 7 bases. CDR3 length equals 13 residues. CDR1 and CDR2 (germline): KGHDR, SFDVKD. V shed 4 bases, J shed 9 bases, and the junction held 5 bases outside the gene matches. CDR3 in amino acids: CATSDPRGSEQFF. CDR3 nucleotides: TGTGCCACCAGTGACCCCAGGGGGTCTGAGCAGTTCTTC.

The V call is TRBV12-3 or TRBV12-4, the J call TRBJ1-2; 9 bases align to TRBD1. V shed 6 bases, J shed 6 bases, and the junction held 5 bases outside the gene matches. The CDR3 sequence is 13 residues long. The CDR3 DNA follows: TGTGCCAGCAGCTCGGGACAGGGTGATGGCTACACCTTC. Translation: CASSSGQGDGYTF.

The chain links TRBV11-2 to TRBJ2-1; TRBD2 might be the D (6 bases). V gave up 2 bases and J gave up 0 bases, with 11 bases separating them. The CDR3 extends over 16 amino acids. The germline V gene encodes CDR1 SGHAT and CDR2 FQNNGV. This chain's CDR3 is CASSLLGGTSYNEQFF. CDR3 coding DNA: TGTGCCAGCAGCTTACTTGGGGGGACCTCCTACAATGAGCAGTTCTTC.

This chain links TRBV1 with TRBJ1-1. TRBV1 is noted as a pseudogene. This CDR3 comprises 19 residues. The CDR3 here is CTSSQGGCRHTGGYTEAFF. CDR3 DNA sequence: TGCACCAGCAGCCAGGGGGGTTGCCGGCACACGGGTGGGTACACTGAAGCTTTCTTT.

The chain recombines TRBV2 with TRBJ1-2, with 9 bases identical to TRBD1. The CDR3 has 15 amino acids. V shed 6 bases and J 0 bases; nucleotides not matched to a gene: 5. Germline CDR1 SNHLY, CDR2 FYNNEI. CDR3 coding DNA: TGTGCCAGCAGGGATGGGACAGGGTCTAACTATGGCTACACCTTC. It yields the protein CASRDGTGSNYGYTF.

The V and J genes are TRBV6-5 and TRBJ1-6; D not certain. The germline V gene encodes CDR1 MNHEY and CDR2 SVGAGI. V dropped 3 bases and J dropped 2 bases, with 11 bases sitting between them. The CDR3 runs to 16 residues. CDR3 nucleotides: TGTGCCAGCAGTTATCCCCCTACCCCCTATAATTCACCCCTCCACTTT. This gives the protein CASSYPPTPYNSPLHF.

The DNA of the CDR3 is TGCGCCAGCAGTCAAGCTAGGCCCTACTATGGCTACACCTTC. It is translated as CASSQARPYYGYTF. The chain combines TRBV23-1 with TRBJ1-2; D is ambiguous. TRBV23-1 is recorded as an ORF, its role being uncertain. This CDR3 is built from 14 residues. Between the trimmed V and J ends, which lost 2 bases and 3 bases, there was a span of 10 bases.

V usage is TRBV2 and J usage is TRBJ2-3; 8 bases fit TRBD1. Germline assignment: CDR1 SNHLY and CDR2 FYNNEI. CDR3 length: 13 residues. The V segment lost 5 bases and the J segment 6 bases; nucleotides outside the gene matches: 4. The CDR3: CASSNQGADTQYF. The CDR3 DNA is TGTGCCAGCAGTAACCAGGGGGCGGATACGCAGTATTTT.

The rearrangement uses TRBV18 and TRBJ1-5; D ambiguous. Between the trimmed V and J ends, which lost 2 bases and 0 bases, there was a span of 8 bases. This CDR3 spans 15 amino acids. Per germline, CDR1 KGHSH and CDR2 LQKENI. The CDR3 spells CASSPIRDSNQPQHF. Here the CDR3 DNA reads TGTGCCAGCTCACCAATCCGGGATAGCAATCAGCCCCAGCATTTT. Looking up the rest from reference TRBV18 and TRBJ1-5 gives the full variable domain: NAGVMQNPRHLVRRRGQEARLRCSPMKGHSHVYWYRQLPEEGLKFMVYLQKENIIDESGMPKERFSAEFPKEGPSILRIQQVVRGDSAAYFCASSPIRDSNQPQHFGDGTRLSIL.

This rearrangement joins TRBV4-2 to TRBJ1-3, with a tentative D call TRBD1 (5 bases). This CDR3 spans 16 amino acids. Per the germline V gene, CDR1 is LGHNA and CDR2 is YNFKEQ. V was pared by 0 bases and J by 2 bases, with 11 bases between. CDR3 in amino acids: CASSQDFGGAGNTIYF. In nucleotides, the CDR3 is TGTGCCAGCAGCCAAGATTTTGGGGGGGCTGGAAACACCATATATTTT.

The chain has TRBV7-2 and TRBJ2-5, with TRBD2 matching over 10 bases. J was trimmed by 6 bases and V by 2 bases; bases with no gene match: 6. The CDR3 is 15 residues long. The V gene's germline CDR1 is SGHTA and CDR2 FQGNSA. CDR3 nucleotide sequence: TGTGCCAGCAGCTTATTAGCGGGGGGAGGGAAGACCCAGTACTTC. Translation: CASSLLAGGGKTQYF.

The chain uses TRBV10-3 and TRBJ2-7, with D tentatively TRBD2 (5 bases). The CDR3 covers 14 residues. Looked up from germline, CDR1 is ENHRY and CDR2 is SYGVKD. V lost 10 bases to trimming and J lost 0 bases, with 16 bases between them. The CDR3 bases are TGTGCCACCCACCAGCCCAGCGGCTCCTACGAGCAGTACTTC. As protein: CATHQPSGSYEQYF.

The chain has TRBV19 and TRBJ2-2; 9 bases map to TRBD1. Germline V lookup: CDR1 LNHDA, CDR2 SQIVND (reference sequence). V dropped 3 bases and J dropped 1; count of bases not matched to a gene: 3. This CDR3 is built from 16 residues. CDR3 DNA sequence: TGTGCCAGTAGTATCGGACAGGGGTGGAACACCGGGGAGCTGTTTTTT. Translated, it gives CASSIGQGWNTGELFF.

The CDR3 region has the DNA TGTGCCAGCTCACGAGAGGGGGTCACAGATACGCAGTATTTT. Amino acid sequence: CASSREGVTDTQYF. The chain carries TRBV18 and TRBJ2-3; D perhaps matches TRBD1 (6 bases). The CDR3 loop spans 14 amino acids. Trimming shortened V by 4 bases and J by 2 bases, and 10 bases separated the two germline ends. Germline CDR1 KGHSH, CDR2 LQKENI.

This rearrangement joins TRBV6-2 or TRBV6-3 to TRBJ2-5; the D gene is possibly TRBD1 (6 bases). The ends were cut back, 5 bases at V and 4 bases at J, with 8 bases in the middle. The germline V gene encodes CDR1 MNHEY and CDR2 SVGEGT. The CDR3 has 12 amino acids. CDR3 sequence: CASSHRVETQYF. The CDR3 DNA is TGTGCCAGCAGTCACAGGGTAGAGACCCAGTACTTC.

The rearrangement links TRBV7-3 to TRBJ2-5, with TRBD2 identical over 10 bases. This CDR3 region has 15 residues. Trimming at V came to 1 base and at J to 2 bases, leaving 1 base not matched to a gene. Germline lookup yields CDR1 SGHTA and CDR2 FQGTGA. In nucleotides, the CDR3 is TGTGCCAGCAGCTTAATAGCGGGGGGACAAGAGACCCAGTACTTC. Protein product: CASSLIAGGQETQYF. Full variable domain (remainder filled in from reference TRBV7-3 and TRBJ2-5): GAGVSQTPSNKVTEKGKYVELRCDPISGHTALYWYRQSLGQGPEFLIYFQGTGAADDSGLPNDRFFAVRPEGSVSTLKIQRTERGDSAVYLCASSLIAGGQETQYFGPGTRLLVL.